These 20 T cell receptor beta chains originate from one sample sequenced in a study of OX40 agonist ivuxolimab in advanced cancers. Data came from immunoSEQ multiplex PCR; TCRdb stores just in-frame clones and leaves some out. The sample lists roughly 60,000 clones; about 80% were seen once. The material was CD4+ or CD8+ T cells sorted from blood, obtained in a trial of the OX40 agonist ivuxolimab. These receptors originate from an adult with an advanced solid tumor such as melanoma, head and neck, liver or kidney cancer.

The chain couples TRBV6-5 to TRBJ2-1; 10 bases map to TRBD2. This CDR3 contains 14 residues. Germline lookup yields CDR1 MNHEY and CDR2 SVGAGI. V lost 3 bases, J lost 8 bases, and 4 bases stayed unmatched. The CDR3 nucleotides are TGTGCCAGCAGTTATAGCGGGAGGATAGATGAGCAGTTCTTC. Protein product: CASSYSGRIDEQFF.

The chain has TRBV6-5 and TRBJ1-1; TRBD1 might be the D (6 bases). The germline CDR1 and CDR2 sequences are MNHEY and SVGAGI. The germline V and J ends were trimmed by 0 bases and 7 bases, with 15 bases remaining between them. The CDR3 loop spans 15 amino acids. This CDR3 reads CASSYSRQGMREAFF. CDR3 bases: TGTGCCAGCAGTTACTCGAGGCAGGGGATGCGTGAAGCTTTCTTT.

The chain has TRBV18 and TRBJ1-4, with TRBD1 identical over 10 bases. This CDR3 is built from 17 residues. Germline assignment: CDR1 KGHSH and CDR2 LQKENI. V shed 1 base and J 5 bases; nucleotides not matched to a gene: 7. The CDR3 loop is CASSPRSMGQGNEKLFF. The CDR3 bases are TGTGCCAGCTCACCACGCTCTATGGGACAGGGGAATGAAAAACTGTTTTTT. The full variable domain, with the rest looked up from reference TRBV18 and TRBJ1-4, is NAGVMQNPRHLVRRRGQEARLRCSPMKGHSHVYWYRQLPEEGLKFMVYLQKENIIDESGMPKERFSAEFPKEGPSILRIQQVVRGDSAAYFCASSPRSMGQGNEKLFFGSGTQLSVL.

This chain uses TRBV7-8 with TRBJ2-7, with 7 bases matching TRBD1. In germline, CDR1 is SGHVS, CDR2 FQNEAQ. Trimming at V came to 5 bases and at J to 1 base, leaving 11 bases not matched to a gene. This CDR3 is 16 amino acids long. The CDR3: CASSSRGIGGSYEQYF. In DNA, the CDR3 is TGTGCCAGCAGCAGCAGGGGGATAGGGGGATCCTACGAGCAGTACTTC.

The chain has TRBV5-6 and TRBJ1-2, with no clear D. Per the germline V gene, CDR1 is SGHDT and CDR2 is YYEEEE. CDR3 length: 15 residues. The V end was cut by 1 base, the J end by 2 bases, with 12 bases between. Written as DNA, the CDR3 is TGTGCCAGCAGCTTGAATGGGAAATTAAACTATGGCTACACCTTC. Translation: CASSLNGKLNYGYTF. The whole variable domain, remainder taken from reference TRBV5-6 and TRBJ1-2, is DAGVTQSPTHLIKTRGQQVTLRCSPKSGHDTVSWYQQALGQGPQFIFQYYEEEERQRGNFPDRFSGHQFPNYSSELNVNALLLGDSALYLCASSLNGKLNYGYTFGSGTRLTVV.

V usage is TRBV27 and J usage is TRBJ1-5; 9 bases are a match to TRBD1. Germline trimming cut 6 bases from V and 5 bases from J; bases unmatched to any gene: 11. The CDR3 totals 16 residues. Germline V CDR1 and CDR2: MNHEY, SMNVEV (reference sequence). CDR3 sequence (DNA): TGTGCCAGCAGCCAAGCCGGGACAGGGTACGATCAGCCCCAGCATTTT. It specifies CASSQAGTGYDQPQHF.

The chain uses TRBV28 and TRBJ1-2; no definite D call. The length of the CDR3 is 13 residues. The V end was cut by 6 bases, the J end by 4 bases, with 12 bases between. Germline V gene data show CDR1 as MDHEN and CDR2 as SYDVKM. The CDR3 spells CASSLGAGYGYTF. The DNA of the CDR3 is TGTGCCAGCAGCTTGGGCGCGGGCTATGGCTACACCTTC.

The chain is built from TRBV19 and TRBJ1-5; tentative D call: TRBD1 (5 bases). Germline assignment: CDR1 LNHDA and CDR2 SQIVND (reference sequence). The CDR3 covers 13 residues. V was clipped by 4 bases and J by 3 bases, with 7 bases between them. The CDR3 sequence: CASSKGANQPQHF. For the CDR3, the DNA is TGTGCCAGTAGTAAAGGGGCCAATCAGCCCCAGCATTTT. Supplemented by reference TRBV19 and TRBJ1-5, the full variable domain reads DGGITQSPKYLFRKEGQNVTLSCEQNLNHDAMYWYRQDPGQGLRLIYYSQIVNDFQKGDIAEGYSVSREKKESFPLTVTSAQKNPTAFYLCASSKGANQPQHFGDGTRLSIL.

The rearrangement uses TRBV29-1 and TRBJ2-7, with TRBD1 matching over 11 bases. V gave up 1 base and J gave up 5 bases; unmatched junction bases: 1. CDR1 is SQVTM, CDR2 ANQGSEA, per germline. The CDR3 loop spans 13 amino acids. As DNA, the CDR3 is TGCAGCGTTGAAGGGACAGGGGGCGACGAGCAGTACTTC. This gives the protein CSVEGTGGDEQYF.

The chain uses TRBV6-5 and TRBJ2-3; 7 bases map to TRBD2. The CDR3 length is 14 residues. The V gene end was trimmed by 2 bases and the J gene end by 4 bases; junction bases not matched to a gene: 3. Looked up from germline, CDR1 is MNHEY and CDR2 is SVGAGI. The CDR3 protein is CASSYAGVADTQYF. CDR3 sequence (DNA): TGTGCCAGCAGTTACGCGGGAGTGGCAGATACGCAGTATTTT.

This chain links TRBV19 with TRBJ2-7; 8 bases are shared with TRBD1. The germline CDR1 and CDR2 sequences are LNHDA and SQIVND (reference sequence). The CDR3 consists of 14 residues. The V and J ends lost 1 base and 3 bases, in that order; junction bases with no gene match: 2. The CDR3 here is CASSIAGTGYEQYF. The DNA for the CDR3 is TGTGCCAGTAGTATAGCTGGGACAGGCTACGAGCAGTACTTC.

The chain recombines TRBV6-1 with TRBJ1-1, with D possibly TRBD1 on 5 matching bases. This CDR3 has 14 residues. The germline V gene has CDR1 MNHNS and CDR2 SASEGT. V shed 5 bases and J shed 6 bases, with 16 bases lying between them. The CDR3 loop is CASSTPGKYPEAFF. In DNA form, the CDR3 reads TGTGCCAGCAGTACCCCAGGGAAGTACCCTGAAGCTTTCTTT.

This clone was seen a few times. The chain uses TRBV15 and TRBJ1-3; D is uncertain. V was cut by 1 base and J by 0 bases, with 13 bases left in between. The CDR3 contains 17 residues. Germline lookup yields CDR1 LNHNV and CDR2 YYDKDF (reference sequence). CDR3 region: CATSRGRAASSGNTIYF. CDR3 coding DNA: TGTGCCACCAGCAGAGGGCGAGCAGCGAGCTCTGGAAACACCATATATTTT. Variable domain in full (rest from reference TRBV15 and TRBJ1-3): DAMVIQNPRYQVTQFGKPVTLSCSQTLNHNVMYWYQQKSSQAPKLLFHYYDKDFNNEADTPDNFQSRRPNTSFCFLDIRSPGLGDTAMYLCATSRGRAASSGNTIYFGEGSWLTVV.

The genes are TRBV7-3 and TRBJ1-6; possibly TRBD1 for D (5 bases). V lost 3 bases to trimming and J lost 6 bases, with 9 bases between them. Germline lookup yields CDR1 SGHTA and CDR2 FQGTGA. CDR3 length: 14 amino acids. CDR3 nucleotides: TGTGCCAGCAGCTTCGGGGCCAGTAATTCACCCCTCCACTTT. Translated, it gives CASSFGASNSPLHF.

With respect to this clone: Compared with germline, one end of the junction differs, possibly owing to a read error. The chain recombines TRBV7-7 with TRBJ2-5, with TRBD2 identical over 10 bases. This CDR3 has 14 amino acids. Germline CDR1 and CDR2: SSHAT and FNYEAQ (reference sequence). DNA for the CDR3: TGTGCTAGCAGCTTAATAGCGGGAGGAGAGACCCAGTACTTC. This codes for CASSLIAGGETQYF.

The chain combines TRBV9 with TRBJ2-3; 8 bases are a match to TRBD2. The CDR3 runs to 14 residues. CDR1 and CDR2 from the germline V gene are SGDLS and YYNGEE. J was trimmed by 5 bases and V by 3 bases; bases with no gene match: 5. The CDR3, as DNA: TGTGCCAGCAGCGGGACTAGCCGTGGAGATACGCAGTATTTT. Its protein product is CASSGTSRGDTQYF. Using reference TRBV9 and TRBJ2-3 for the parts outside the CDR3, the full variable domain is DSGVTQTPKHLITATGQRVTLRCSPRSGDLSVYWYQQSLDQGLQFLIQYYNGEERAKGNILERFSAQQFPDLHSELNLSSLELGDSALYFCASSGTSRGDTQYFGPGTRLTVL.

The V gene is TRBV5-1, the J gene TRBJ2-3; D is undetermined. This CDR3 has 14 residues. With 0 bases removed from V and 0 bases from J, the gap between germline ends came to 5 bases. From germline, CDR1 is SGHRS and CDR2 YFSETQ. This CDR3 is CASSLVGSTDTQYF. DNA of the CDR3: TGCGCCAGCAGCTTGGTAGGTAGCACAGATACGCAGTATTTT.

CDR3 nucleotides: TGTGCCAGCAGCTCCCAGGTGGGAAACACCATATATTTT. Encoded protein: CASSSQVGNTIYF. The J gene is TRBJ1-3, the V gene TRBV7-3; D not certain. This CDR3 contains 13 residues. Trimming left V 4 bases short and J 4 bases short, with 8 bases between. Germline CDR1 is SGHTA and CDR2 is FQGTGA.

The chain joins TRBV28 to TRBJ1-5; no clear D gene. Germline values: CDR1 MDHEN, CDR2 SYDVKM. The V and J ends lost 8 bases and 1 base respectively, with 12 bases between them. This CDR3 region has 14 residues. The CDR3 region has the DNA TGTGCCAGCTCCCCTGGGTTAAGCAATCAGCCCCAGCATTTT. Translation: CASSPGLSNQPQHF. Looking up the rest from reference TRBV28 and TRBJ1-5 gives the full variable domain: DVKVTQSSRYLVKRTGEKVFLECVQDMDHENMFWYRQDPGLGLRLIYFSYDVKMKEKGDIPEGYSVSREKKERFSLILESASTNQTSMYLCASSPGLSNQPQHFGDGTRLSIL.

V usage is TRBV7-9 and J usage is TRBJ2-5, with D possibly matching TRBD2 (5 bases). CDR3 length: 14 amino acids. V shed 0 bases and J shed 10 bases, with 15 bases lying between them. CDR1 is SEHNR and CDR2 is FQNEAQ in the germline V gene (reference sequence). This CDR3 is CASSLAWRQAYQYF. CDR3 nucleotide sequence: TGTGCCAGCAGCTTAGCGTGGAGGCAGGCCTACCAGTACTTC.